This T cell receptor beta chain appears in the sequencing data of a study of cytomegalovirus exposure and HLA in healthy donors. As for this clone: Its specificity is unknown.

Germline values: CDR1 WNHNN, CDR2 SYGVQD (reference sequence). This CDR3 region has 15 residues. With 9 bases removed from V and 4 bases from J, the gap between germline ends came to 21 bases. Using immunoSEQ multiplex PCR, the repertoire was profiled, and TCRdb retains in-frame clones only, with some absent. The repertoire consists of fewer than 250,000 clones, with approximately 90% occurring once and the leading ten covering 2.6%. Study-level results: Rare TCR sequences predominated, though certain public TCRs were found in many donors. The study put under 200 TCR beta chains on its list as cytomegalovirus-associated.

The rearrangement links TRBV10-1 to TRBJ1-2, with D perhaps matching TRBD1 (6 bases). The receptor comes from a man aged 18 to 29 in good health and CMV-seronegative. The sequenced sample was PBMCs. The CDR3 is CASKIRGAGTYGYTF. For the CDR3, the DNA is TGCGCCAGTAAAATCCGGGGGGCAGGGACCTATGGCTACACCTTC.